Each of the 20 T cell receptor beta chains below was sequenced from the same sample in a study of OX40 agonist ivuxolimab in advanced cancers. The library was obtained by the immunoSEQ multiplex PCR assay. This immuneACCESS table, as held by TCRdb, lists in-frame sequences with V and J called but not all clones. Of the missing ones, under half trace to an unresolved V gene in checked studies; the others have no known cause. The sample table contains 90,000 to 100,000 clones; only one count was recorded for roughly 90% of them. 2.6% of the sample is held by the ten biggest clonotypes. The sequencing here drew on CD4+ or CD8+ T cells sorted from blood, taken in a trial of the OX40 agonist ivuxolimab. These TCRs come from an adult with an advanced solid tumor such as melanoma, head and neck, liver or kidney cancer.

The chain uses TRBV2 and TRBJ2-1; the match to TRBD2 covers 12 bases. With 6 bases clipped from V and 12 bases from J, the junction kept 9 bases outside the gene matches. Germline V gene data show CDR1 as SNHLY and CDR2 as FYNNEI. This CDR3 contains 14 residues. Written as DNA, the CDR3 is TGTGCCAGCAGGTTACTAGCGGGAGGCGGTGTGCAGTTCTTC. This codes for CASRLLAGGGVQFF.

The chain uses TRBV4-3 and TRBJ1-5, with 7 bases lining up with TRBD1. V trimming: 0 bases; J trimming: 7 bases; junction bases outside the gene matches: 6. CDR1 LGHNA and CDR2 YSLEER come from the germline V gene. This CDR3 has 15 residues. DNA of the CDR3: TGCGCCAGCAGCCAAGATCGGCAGGGGGGACAGCCCCAGCATTTT. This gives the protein CASSQDRQGGQPQHF.

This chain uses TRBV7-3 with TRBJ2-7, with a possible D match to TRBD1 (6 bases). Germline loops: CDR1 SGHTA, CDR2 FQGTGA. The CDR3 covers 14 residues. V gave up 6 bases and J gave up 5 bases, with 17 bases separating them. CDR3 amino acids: CASSLSGDGNEQYF. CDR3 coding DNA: TGTGCCAGCAGTCTATCAGGGGATGGTAACGAGCAGTACTTC. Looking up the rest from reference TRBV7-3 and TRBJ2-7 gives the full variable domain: GAGVSQTPSNKVTEKGKYVELRCDPISGHTALYWYRQSLGQGPEFLIYFQGTGAADDSGLPNDRFFAVRPEGSVSTLKIQRTERGDSAVYLCASSLSGDGNEQYFGPGTRLTVT.

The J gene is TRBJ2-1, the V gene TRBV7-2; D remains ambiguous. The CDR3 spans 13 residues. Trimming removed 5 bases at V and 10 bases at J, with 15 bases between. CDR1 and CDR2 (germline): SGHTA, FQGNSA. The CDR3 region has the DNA TGTGCCAGCAGCCACGGAGACGCTGCGGAGCAGTTCTTC. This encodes CASSHGDAAEQFF.

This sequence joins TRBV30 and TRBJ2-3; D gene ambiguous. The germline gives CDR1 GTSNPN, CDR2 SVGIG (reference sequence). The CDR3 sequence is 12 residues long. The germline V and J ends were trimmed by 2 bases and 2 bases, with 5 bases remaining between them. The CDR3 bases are TGTGCCTGGAGTCCCTACACAGATACGCAGTATTTT. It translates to CAWSPYTDTQYF.

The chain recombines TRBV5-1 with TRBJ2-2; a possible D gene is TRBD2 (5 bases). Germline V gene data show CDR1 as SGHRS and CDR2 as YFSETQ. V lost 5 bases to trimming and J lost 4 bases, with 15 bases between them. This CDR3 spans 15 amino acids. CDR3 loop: CASRRVGASTGELFF. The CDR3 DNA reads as TGCGCCAGCAGGAGGGTAGGAGCGAGCACCGGGGAGCTGTTTTTT. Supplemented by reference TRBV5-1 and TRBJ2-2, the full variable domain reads KAGVTQTPRYLIKTRGQQVTLSCSPISGHRSVSWYQQTPGQGLQFLFEYFSETQRNKGNFPGRFSGRQFSNSRSEMNVSTLELGDSALYLCASRRVGASTGELFFGEGSRLTVL.

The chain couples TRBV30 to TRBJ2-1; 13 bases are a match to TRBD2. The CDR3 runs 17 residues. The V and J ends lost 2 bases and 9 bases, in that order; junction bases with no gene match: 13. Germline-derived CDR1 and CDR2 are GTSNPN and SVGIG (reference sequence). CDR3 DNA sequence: TGTGCCTGGAGTCACGGTCGAACTAGCGGGAGGGCCGGTGAGCAGTTCTTC. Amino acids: CAWSHGRTSGRAGEQFF.

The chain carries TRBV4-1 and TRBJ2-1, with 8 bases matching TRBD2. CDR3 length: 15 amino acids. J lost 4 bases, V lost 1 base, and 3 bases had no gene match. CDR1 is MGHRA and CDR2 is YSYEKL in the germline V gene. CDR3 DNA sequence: TGCGCCAGCAGCCAAGCGGGACTAGAGTACAATGAGCAGTTCTTC. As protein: CASSQAGLEYNEQFF.

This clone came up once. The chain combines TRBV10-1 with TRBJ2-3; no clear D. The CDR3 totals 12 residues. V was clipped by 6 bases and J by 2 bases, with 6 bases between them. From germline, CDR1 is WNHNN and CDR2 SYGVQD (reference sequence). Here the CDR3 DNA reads TGCGCCAGCAGAGGGAACACAGATACGCAGTATTTT. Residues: CASRGNTDTQYF.

The CDR3 nucleotides are TGTGCCAGCAGTTACTCGCACAGAACAGGGGCCAACGAGCAGTACTTC. Translated, it gives CASSYSHRTGANEQYF. The chain recombines TRBV6-5 with TRBJ2-7, with 7 bases identical to TRBD1. Germline CDR1 is MNHEY and CDR2 is SVGAGI. J gave up 5 bases and V 0 bases, and 10 bases lay outside the gene matches. CDR3 length: 16 amino acids.

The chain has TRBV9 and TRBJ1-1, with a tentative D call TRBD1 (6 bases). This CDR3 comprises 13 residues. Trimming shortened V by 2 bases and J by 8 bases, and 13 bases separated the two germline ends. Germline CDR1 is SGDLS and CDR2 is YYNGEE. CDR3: CASSVGGSGEAFF. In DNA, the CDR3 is TGTGCCAGCAGCGTGGGGGGCTCGGGAGAAGCTTTCTTT.

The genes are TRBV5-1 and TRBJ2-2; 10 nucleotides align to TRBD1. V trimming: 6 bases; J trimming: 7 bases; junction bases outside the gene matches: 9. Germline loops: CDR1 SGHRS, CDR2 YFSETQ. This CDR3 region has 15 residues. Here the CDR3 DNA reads TGCGCCAGCACGCCGGGACAGGGGATATTCGGGGAGCTGTTTTTT. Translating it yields CASTPGQGIFGELFF.

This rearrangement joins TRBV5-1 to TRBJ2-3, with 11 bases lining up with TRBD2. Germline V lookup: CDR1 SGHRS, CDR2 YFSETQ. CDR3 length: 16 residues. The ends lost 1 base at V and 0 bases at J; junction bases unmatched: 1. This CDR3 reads CASSLTSGGSTDTQYF. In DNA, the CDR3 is TGCGCCAGCAGCTTGACTAGCGGGGGTAGCACAGATACGCAGTATTTT.

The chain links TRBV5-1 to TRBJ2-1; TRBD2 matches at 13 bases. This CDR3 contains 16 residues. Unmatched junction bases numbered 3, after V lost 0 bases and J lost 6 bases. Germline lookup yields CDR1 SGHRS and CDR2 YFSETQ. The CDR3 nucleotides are TGCGCCAGCAGCTTGGGGGGACTAGCGGGACTCAATGAGCAGTTCTTC. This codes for CASSLGGLAGLNEQFF.

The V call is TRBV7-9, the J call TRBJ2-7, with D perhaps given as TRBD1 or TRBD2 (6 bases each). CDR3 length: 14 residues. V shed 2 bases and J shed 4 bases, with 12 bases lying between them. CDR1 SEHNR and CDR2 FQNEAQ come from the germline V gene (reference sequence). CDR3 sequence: CASSLNTGAYEQYF. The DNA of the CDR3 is TGTGCCAGCAGCTTAAACACGGGGGCTTACGAGCAGTACTTC.

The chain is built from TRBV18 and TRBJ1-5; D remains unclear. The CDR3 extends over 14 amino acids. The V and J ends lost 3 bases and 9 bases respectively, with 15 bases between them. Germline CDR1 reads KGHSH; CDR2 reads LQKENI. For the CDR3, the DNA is TGTGCCAGCTCACCCTTTGACGAAGGGTCGCCCCAGCATTTT. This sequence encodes CASSPFDEGSPQHF. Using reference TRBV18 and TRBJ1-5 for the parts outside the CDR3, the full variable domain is NAGVMQNPRHLVRRRGQEARLRCSPMKGHSHVYWYRQLPEEGLKFMVYLQKENIIDESGMPKERFSAEFPKEGPSILRIQQVVRGDSAAYFCASSPFDEGSPQHFGDGTRLSIL.

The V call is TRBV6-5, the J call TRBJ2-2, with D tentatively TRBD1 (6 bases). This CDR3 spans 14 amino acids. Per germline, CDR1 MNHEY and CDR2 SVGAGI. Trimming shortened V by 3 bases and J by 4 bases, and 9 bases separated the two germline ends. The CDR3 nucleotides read TGTGCCAGCAGTTATCGCAGGGGCACCGGGGAGCTGTTTTTT. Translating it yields CASSYRRGTGELFF.

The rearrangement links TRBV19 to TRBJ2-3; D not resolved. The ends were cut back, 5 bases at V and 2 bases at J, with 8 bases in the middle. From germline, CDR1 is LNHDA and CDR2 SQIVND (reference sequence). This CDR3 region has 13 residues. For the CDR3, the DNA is TGTGCCAGTAGTGCCCCCTACACAGATACGCAGTATTTT. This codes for CASSAPYTDTQYF.

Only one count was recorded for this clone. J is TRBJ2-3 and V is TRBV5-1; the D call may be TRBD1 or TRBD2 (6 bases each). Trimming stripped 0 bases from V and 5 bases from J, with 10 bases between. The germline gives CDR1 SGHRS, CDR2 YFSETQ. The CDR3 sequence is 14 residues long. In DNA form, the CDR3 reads TGCGCCAGCAGCTTGGCCGGGGGCCAAGATACGCAGTATTTT. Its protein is CASSLAGGQDTQYF.

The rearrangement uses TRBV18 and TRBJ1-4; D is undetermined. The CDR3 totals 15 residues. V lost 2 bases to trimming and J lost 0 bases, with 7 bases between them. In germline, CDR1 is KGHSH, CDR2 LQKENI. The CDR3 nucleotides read TGTGCCAGCTCACCAAAGGCCGCAACTAATGAAAAACTGTTTTTT. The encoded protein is CASSPKAATNEKLFF.